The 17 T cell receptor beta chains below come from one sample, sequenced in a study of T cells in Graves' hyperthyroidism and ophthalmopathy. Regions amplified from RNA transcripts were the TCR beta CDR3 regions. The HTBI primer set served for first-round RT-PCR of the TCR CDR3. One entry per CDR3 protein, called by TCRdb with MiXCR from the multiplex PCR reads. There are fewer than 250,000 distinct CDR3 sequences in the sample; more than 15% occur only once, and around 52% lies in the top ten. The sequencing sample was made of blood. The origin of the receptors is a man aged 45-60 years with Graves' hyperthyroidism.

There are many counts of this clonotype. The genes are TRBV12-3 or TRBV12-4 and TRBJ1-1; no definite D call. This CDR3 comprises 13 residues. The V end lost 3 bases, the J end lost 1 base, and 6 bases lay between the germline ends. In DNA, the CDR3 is TGTGCCAGCAGTTTTTCCGCGAACACTGAAGCTTTCTTT. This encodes CASSFSANTEAFF.

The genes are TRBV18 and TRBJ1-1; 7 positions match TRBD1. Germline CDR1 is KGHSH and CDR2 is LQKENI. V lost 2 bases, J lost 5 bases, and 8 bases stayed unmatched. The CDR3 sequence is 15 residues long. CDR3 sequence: CASSPGRQGGTEAFF. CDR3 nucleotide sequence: TGTGCCAGCTCACCAGGCCGGCAGGGGGGGACTGAAGCTTTCTTT.

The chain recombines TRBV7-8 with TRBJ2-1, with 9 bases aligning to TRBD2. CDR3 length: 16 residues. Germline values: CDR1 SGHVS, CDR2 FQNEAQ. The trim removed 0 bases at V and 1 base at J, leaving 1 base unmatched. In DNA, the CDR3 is TGTGCCAGCAGCTTAGCGGGACTAGCTTCCTACAATGAGCAGTTCTTC. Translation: CASSLAGLASYNEQFF.

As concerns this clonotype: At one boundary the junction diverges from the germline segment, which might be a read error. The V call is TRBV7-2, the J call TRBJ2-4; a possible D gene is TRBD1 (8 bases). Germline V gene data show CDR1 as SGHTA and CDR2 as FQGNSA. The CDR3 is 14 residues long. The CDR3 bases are TGTGCCAGCACCTTAGGGAACAGGGGGGGCATTCAGTACTTC. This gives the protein CASTLGNRGGIQYF.

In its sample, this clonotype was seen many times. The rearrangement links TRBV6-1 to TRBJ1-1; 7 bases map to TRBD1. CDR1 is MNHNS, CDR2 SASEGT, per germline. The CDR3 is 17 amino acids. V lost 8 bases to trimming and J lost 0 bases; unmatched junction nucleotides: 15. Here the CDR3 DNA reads TGTGCCAGCCGGATAACGGGGACAGCTAACCTGAACACTGAAGCTTTCTTT. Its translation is CASRITGTANLNTEAFF.

The chain's CDR3 is CASASNYGYTF. The CDR3 DNA reads TGTGCCTCAGCCTCAAACTATGGCTACACCTTC. V gene TRBV28 combines with J gene TRBJ1-2; D is undetermined. The germline V and J ends were trimmed by 11 bases and 2 bases, with 9 bases remaining between them. This CDR3 has 11 residues. The germline CDR1 and CDR2 sequences are MDHEN and SYDVKM.

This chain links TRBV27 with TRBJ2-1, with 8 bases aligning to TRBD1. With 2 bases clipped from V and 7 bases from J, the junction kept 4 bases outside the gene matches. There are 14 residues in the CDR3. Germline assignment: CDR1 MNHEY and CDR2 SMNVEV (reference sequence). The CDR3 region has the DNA TGTGCCAGCAGTTTACCGGACAGGGAAAATGAGCAGTTCTTC. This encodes CASSLPDRENEQFF.

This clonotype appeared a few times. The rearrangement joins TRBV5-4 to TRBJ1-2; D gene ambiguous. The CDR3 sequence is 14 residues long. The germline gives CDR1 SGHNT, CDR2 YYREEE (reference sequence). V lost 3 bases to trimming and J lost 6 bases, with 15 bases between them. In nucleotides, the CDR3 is TGTGCCAGCAGCTCGGATCCTCGGGCTGATGGCTACACCTTC. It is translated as CASSSDPRADGYTF.

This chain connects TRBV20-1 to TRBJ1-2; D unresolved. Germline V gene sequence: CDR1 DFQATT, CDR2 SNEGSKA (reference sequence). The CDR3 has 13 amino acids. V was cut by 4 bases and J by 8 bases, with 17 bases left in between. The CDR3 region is CSAIPPGLGGYTF. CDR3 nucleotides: TGCAGTGCTATCCCTCCAGGTTTAGGAGGCTACACCTTC.

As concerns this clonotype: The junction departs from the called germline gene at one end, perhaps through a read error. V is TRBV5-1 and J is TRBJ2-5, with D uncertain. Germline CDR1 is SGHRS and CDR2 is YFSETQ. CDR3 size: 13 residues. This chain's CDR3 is CASSRYGQETQYF. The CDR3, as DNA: TGTGCCAGCAGTCGGTACGGCCAAGAGACCCAGTACTTC.

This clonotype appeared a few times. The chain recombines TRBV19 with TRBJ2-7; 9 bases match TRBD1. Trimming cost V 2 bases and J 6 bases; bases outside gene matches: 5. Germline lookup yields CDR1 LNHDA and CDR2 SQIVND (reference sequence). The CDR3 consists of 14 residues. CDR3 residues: CASSIRTGVTEQYF. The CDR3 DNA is TGTGCCAGTAGTATACGGACAGGGGTTACCGAGCAGTACTTC.

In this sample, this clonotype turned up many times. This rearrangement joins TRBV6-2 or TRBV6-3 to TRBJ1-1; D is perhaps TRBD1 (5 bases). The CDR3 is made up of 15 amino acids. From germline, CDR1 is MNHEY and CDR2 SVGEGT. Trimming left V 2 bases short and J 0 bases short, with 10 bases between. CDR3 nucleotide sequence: TGTGCCAGCAGTTACGGTGTCAGGGTGAACACTGAAGCTTTCTTT. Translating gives CASSYGVRVNTEAFF.

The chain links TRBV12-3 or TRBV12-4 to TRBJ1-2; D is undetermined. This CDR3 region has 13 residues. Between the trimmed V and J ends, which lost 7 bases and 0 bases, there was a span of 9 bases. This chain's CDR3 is CASNDNTNYGYTF. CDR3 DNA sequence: TGTGCCAGCAACGACAACACTAACTATGGCTACACCTTC.

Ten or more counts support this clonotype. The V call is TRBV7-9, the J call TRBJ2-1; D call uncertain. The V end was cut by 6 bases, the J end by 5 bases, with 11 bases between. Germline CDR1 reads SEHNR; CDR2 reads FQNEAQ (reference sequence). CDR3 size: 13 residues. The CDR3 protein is CASRQQKNNEQFF. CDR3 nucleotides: TGTGCCAGCAGGCAGCAGAAAAACAATGAGCAGTTCTTC.

The CDR3 sequence: CASSPQGLAETTYEQYF. The DNA for the CDR3 is TGTGCCAGCAGCCCCCAAGGACTAGCGGAGACGACCTACGAGCAGTACTTC. V is TRBV11-2 and J is TRBJ2-7; TRBD2 agrees at 10 bases. V shed 5 bases, J shed 2 bases, and the junction held 12 bases outside the gene matches. The V gene's germline CDR1 is SGHAT and CDR2 FQNNGV. CDR3 size: 17 residues.

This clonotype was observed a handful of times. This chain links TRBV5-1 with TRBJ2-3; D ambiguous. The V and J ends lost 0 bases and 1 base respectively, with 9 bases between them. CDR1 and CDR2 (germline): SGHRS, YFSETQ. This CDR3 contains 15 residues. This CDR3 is CASSLVTRGTDTQYF. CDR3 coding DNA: TGCGCCAGCAGCTTGGTTACCCGGGGCACAGATACGCAGTATTTT.

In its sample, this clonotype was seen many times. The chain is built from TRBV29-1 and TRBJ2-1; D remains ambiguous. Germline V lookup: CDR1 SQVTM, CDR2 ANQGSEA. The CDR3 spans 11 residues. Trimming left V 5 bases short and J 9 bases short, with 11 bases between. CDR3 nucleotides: TGCAGCGTTTCACCCTGGAGTGAGCAGTTCTTC. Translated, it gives CSVSPWSEQFF.